This T cell receptor (beta chain) was identified during a study of blood T cell repertoires in COVID-19. Study overall: Samples representing acute and convalescent COVID-19 were sourced from the United States, Italy and Spain.

Per the original methods: Amplification from reference gene primers served as the basis for estimated nucleated cell counts. TCRdb keeps only in-frame clones here, not all; method: immunoSEQ multiplex PCR. For V, J and clone size, that table is used; D and trimming come from the DNA. The sample has 250,000 or so clones; roughly 90% are singletons. Germline V gene lookup returns CDR1 KGHSH and CDR2 LQKENI. This CDR3 has 15 residues. Remarks on this clone: One end of the junction does not line up with germline, which may come from a read error.

The genes are TRBV18 and TRBJ2-7, with 11 bases that match TRBD2. This TCR was sampled from a woman aged 60 to 75 with acute or convalescent COVID-19. Source material: peripheral blood. CDR3 in DNA: TGTGCCAGCTCGCCACTAGCGGGAGAGGGTGACGAGCAGTACTTC. Its translation: CASSPLAGEGDEQYF.